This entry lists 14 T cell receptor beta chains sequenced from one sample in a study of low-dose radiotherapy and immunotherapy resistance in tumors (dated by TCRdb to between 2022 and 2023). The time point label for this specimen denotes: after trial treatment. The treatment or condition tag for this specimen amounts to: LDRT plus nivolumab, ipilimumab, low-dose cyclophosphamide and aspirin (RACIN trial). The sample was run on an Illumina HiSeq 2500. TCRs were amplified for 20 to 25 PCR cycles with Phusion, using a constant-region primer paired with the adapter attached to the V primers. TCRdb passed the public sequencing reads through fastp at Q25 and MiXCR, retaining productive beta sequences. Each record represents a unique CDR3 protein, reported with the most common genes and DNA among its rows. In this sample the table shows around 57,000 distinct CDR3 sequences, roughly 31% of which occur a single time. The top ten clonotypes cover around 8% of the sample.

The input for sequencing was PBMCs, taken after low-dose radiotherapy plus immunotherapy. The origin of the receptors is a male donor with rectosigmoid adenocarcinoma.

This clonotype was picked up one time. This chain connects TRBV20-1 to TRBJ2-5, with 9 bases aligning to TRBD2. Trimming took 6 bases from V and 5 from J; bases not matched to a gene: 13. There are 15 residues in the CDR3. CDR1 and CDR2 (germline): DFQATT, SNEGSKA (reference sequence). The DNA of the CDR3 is TGCAGTGCCAATACCCCCCGCGGGGGGGCGGAGACCCAGTACTTC. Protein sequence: CSANTPRGGAETQYF.

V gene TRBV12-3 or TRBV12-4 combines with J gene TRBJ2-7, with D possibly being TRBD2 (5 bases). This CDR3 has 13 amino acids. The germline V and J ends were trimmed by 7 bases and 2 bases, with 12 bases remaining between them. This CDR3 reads CASTFGVTYEQYF. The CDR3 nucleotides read TGTGCCAGCACCTTCGGGGTAACCTACGAGCAGTACTTC.

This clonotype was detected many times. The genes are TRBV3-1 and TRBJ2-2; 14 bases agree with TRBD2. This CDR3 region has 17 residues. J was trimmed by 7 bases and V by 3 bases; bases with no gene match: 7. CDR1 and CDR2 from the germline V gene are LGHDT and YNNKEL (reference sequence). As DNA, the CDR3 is TGTGCCAGCAGCCAGACTAGCGGGAGGGCCCGAGGCGGGGAGCTGTTTTTT. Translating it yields CASSQTSGRARGGELFF.

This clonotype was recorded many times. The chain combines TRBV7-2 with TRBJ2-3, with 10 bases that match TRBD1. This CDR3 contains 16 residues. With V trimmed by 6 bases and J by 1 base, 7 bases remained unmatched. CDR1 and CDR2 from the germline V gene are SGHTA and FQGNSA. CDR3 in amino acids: CASRAAGTGGTDTQYF. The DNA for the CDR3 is TGTGCCAGCAGGGCCGCCGGGACAGGGGGCACAGATACGCAGTATTTT.

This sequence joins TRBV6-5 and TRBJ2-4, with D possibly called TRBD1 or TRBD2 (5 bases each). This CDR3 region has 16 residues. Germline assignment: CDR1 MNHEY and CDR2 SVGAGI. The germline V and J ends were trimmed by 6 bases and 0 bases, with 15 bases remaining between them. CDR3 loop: CASSLTGTPAKNIQYF. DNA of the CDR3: TGTGCCAGCAGCCTAACCGGGACGCCAGCCAAAAACATTCAGTACTTC.

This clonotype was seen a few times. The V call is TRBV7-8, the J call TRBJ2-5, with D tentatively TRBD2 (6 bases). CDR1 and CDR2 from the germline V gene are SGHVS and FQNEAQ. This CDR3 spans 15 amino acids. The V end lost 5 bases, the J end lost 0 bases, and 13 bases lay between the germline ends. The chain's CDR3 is CASSPMRGNQETQYF. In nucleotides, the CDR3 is TGTGCCAGCAGCCCTATGCGGGGCAACCAAGAGACCCAGTACTTC.

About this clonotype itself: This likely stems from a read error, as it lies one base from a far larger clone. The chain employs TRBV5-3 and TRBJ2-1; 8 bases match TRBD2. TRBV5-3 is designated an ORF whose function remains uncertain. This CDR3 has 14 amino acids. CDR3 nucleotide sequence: TGTGCCAGCAGCTTAGGCGGGGGGATCTATGAGCAGTTCTTC. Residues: CASSLGGGIYEQFF.

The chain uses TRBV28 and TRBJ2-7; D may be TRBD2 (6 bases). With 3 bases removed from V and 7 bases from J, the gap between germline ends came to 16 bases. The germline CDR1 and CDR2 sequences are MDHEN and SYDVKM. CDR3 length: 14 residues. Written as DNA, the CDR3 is TGTGCCAGCAGTTTCCAGAGGTATGGAGGGGAGCAGTACTTC. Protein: CASSFQRYGGEQYF.

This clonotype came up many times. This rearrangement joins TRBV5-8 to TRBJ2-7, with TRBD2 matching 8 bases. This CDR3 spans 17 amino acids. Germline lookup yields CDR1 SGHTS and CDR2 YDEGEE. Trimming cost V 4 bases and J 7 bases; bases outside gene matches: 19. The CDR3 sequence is CASSLGERELLLREQYF. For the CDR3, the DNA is TGTGCCAGCAGCCTCGGGGAGCGGGAGTTGCTTTTGCGGGAGCAGTACTTC. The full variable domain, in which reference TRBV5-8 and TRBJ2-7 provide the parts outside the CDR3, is EAGVTQSPTHLIKTRGQQATLRCSPISGHTSVYWYQQALGLGLQFLLWYDEGEERNRGNFPPRFSGRQFPNYSSELNVNALELEDSALYLCASSLGERELLLREQYFGPGTRLTVT.

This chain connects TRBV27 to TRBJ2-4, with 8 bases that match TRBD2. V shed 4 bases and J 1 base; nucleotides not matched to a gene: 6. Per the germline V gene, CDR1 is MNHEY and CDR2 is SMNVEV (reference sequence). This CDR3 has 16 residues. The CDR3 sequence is CASSSPGGKAKNIQYF. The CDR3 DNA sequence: TGTGCCAGCAGTTCCCCGGGAGGGAAGGCCAAAAACATTCAGTACTTC.

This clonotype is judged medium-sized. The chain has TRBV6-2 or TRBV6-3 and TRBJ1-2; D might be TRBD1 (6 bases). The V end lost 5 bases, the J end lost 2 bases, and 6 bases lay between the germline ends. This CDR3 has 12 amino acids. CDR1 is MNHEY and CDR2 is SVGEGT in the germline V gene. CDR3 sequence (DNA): TGTGCCAGCAGTGGACAGAACTATGGCTACACCTTC. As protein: CASSGQNYGYTF.

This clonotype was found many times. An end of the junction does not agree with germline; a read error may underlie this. The CDR3 DNA sequence: TGTGCCAGCAGTAGCGGGGGACCCTACGAGCAGTACTTC. It codes for CASSSGGPYEQYF. The V call is TRBV5-1, the J call TRBJ2-7, with 9 bases aligning to TRBD2. Germline lookup yields CDR1 SGHRS and CDR2 YFSETQ. This CDR3 contains 13 residues.

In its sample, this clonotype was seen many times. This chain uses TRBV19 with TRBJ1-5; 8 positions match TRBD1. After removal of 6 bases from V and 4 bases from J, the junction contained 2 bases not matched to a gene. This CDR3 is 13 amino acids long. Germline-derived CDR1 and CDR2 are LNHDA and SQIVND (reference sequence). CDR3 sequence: CASSRQGNQPQHF. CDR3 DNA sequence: TGTGCCAGTAGCCGACAGGGGAATCAGCCCCAGCATTTT. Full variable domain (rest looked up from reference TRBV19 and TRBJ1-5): DGGITQSPKYLFRKEGQNVTLSCEQNLNHDAMYWYRQDPGQGLRLIYYSQIVNDFQKGDIAEGYSVSREKKESFPLTVTSAQKNPTAFYLCASSRQGNQPQHFGDGTRLSIL.

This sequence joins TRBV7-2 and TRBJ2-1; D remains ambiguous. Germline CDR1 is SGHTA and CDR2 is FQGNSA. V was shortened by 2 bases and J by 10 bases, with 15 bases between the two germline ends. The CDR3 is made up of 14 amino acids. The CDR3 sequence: CASSLNRDRAEQFF. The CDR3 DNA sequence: TGTGCCAGCAGCTTAAATCGTGATAGAGCCGAGCAGTTCTTC.